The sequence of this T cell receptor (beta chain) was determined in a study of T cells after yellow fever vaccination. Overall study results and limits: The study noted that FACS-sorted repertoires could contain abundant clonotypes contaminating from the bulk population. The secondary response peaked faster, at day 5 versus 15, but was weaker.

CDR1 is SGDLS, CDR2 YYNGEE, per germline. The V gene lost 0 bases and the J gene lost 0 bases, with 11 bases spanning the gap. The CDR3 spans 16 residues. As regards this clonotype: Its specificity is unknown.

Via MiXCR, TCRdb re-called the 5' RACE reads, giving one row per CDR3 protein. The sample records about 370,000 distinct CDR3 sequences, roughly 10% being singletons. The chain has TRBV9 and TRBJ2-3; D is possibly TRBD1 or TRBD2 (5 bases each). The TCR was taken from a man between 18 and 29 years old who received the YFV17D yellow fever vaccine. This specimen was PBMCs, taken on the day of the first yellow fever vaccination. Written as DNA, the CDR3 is TGTGCCAGCAGCGTAGGACGGGGCCCTAGCACAGATACGCAGTATTTT. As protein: CASSVGRGPSTDTQYF.